This T cell receptor beta chain emerged from a study of identical twins. Each CDR3 protein gets one entry after TCRdb re-called the 5' RACE reads with MiXCR. Among hundreds of thousands of distinct CDR3 sequences listed, roughly an eighth were seen once. Study-wide results and limits: Zero-insertion analyses could be partly confounded by invariant MAIT and iNKT cells. Abundant cord blood beta clonotypes carried fewer insertions; memory repertoires showed none.

Per germline, CDR1 SGHRS and CDR2 YFSETQ. The CDR3 is 15 amino acids. V was cut by 4 bases and J by 1 base, with 14 bases left in between. Regarding this clonotype: Its antigen is currently unknown.

The same data also contributed to another study, on yellow fever vaccine responses in identical twins.

The receptor was isolated from a woman under 30 in good health. The chain links TRBV5-1 to TRBJ2-5; a weak D match, TRBD2 (5 bases). Sequenced: PBMCs. DNA for the CDR3: TGCGCCAGCAGCAACGGGGAAGGGCCCCAAGAGACCCAGTACTTC. Protein sequence: CASSNGEGPQETQYF.